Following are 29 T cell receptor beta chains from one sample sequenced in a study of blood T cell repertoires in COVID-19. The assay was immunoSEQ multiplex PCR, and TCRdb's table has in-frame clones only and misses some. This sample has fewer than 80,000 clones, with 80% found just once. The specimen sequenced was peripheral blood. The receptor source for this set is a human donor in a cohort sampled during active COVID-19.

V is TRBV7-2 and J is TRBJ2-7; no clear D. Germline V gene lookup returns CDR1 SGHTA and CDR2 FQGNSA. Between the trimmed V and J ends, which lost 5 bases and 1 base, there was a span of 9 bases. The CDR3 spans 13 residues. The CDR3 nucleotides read TGTGCCAGCAGCCTAGAGACATCCTACGAGCAGTACTTC. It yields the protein CASSLETSYEQYF.

The CDR3 nucleotides are TGCAGCGTTGTCAGGGGGCGGGGACAGCCCCAGCATTTT. Protein product: CSVVRGRGQPQHF. V and J are TRBV29-1 and TRBJ1-5, with 8 bases identical to TRBD1. Germline V gives CDR1 SQVTM, CDR2 ANQGSEA. The CDR3 length is 13 residues. V shed 4 bases, J shed 7 bases, and the junction held 6 bases outside the gene matches.

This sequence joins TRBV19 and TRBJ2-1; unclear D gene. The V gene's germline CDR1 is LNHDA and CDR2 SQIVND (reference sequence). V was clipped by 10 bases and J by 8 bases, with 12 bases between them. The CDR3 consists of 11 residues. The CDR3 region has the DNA TGTGCCACCTCAGACATCCATGAGCAGTTCTTC. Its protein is CATSDIHEQFF.

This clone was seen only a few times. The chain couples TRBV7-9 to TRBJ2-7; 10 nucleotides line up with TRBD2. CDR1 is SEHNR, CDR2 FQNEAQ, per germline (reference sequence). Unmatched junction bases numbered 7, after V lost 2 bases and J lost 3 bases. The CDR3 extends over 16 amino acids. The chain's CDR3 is CASSLTDRTSGYEQYF. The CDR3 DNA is TGTGCCAGCAGCTTAACGGACCGGACTAGCGGCTACGAGCAGTACTTC.

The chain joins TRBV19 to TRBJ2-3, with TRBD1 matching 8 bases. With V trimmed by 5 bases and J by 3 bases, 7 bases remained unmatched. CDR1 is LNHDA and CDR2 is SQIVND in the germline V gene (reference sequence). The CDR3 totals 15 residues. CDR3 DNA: TGTGCCAGTAGTCCAGGGGGCATCGTGACAGATACGCAGTATTTT. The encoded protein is CASSPGGIVTDTQYF.

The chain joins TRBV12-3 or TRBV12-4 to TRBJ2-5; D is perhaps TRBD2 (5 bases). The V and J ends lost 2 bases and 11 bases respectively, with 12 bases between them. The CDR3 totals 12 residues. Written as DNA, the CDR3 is TGTGCCAGCAGTTTAAGTCTGGACTTGCAGTACTTC. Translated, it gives CASSLSLDLQYF.

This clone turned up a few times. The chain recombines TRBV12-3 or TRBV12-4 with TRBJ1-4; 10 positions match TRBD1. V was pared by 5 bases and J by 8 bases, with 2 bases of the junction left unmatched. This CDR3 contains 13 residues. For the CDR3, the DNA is TGTGCCAGCAGTCGACAGGGGGCGGAAAAACTGTTTTTT. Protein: CASSRQGAEKLFF.

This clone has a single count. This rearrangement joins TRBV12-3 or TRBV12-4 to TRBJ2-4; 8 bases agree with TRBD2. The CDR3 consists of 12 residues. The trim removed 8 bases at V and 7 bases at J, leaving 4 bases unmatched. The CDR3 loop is CASASGGNIQYF. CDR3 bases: TGTGCCAGCGCTTCGGGGGGGAACATTCAGTACTTC.

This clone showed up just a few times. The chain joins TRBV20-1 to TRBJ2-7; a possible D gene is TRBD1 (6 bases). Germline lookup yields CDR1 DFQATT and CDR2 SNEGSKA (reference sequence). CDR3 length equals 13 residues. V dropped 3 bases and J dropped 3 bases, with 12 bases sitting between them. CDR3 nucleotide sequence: TGCAGTGCTAGTAGGGGGAGTGTCTACGAGCAGTACTTC. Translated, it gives CSASRGSVYEQYF.

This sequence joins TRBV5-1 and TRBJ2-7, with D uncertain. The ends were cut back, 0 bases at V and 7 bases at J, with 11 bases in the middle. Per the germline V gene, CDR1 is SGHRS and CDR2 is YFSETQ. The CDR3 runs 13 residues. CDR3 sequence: CASSLDAAGEQYF. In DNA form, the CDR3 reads TGCGCCAGCAGCTTGGATGCGGCCGGGGAGCAGTACTTC. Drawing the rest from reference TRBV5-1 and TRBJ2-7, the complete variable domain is KAGVTQTPRYLIKTRGQQVTLSCSPISGHRSVSWYQQTPGQGLQFLFEYFSETQRNKGNFPGRFSGRQFSNSRSEMNVSTLELGDSALYLCASSLDAAGEQYFGPGTRLTVT.

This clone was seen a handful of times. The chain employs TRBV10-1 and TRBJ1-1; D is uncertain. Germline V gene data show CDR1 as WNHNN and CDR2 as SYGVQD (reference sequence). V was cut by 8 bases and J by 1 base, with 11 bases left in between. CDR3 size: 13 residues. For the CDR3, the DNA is TGCGCCAGCCAAGACGGCGGGAACACTGAAGCTTTCTTT. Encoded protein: CASQDGGNTEAFF.

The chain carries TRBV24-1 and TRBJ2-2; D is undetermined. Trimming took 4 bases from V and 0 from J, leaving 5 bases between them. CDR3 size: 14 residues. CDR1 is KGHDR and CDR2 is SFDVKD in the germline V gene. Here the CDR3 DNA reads TGTGCCACCAGTGAGCCAGCGAACACCGGGGAGCTGTTTTTT. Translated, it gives CATSEPANTGELFF.

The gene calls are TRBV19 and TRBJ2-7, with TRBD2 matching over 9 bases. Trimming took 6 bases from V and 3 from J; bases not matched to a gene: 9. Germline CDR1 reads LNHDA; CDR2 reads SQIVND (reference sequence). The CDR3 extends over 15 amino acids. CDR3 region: CASRESGRTYYEQYF. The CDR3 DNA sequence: TGTGCCAGTAGGGAGAGCGGGAGGACTTACTACGAGCAGTACTTC.

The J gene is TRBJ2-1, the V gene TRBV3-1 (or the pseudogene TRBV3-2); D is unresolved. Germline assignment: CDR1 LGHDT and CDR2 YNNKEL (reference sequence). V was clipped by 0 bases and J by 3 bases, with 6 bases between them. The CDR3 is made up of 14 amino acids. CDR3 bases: TGTGCCAGCAGCCAAGATCCGGGCTACAATGAGCAGTTCTTC. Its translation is CASSQDPGYNEQFF.

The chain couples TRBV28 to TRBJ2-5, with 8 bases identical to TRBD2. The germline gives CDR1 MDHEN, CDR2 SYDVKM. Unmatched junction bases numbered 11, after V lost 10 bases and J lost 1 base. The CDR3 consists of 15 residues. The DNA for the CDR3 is TGTGCCACCTTAGCGGGATCTCTGACCCAAGAGACCCAGTACTTC. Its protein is CATLAGSLTQETQYF.

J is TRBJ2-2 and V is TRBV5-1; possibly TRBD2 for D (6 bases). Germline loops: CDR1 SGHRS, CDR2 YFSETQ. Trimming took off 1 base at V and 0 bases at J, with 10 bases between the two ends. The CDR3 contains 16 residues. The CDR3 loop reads CASSLWGDPNTGELFF. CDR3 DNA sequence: TGCGCCAGCAGCTTGTGGGGGGACCCGAACACCGGGGAGCTGTTTTTT.

CDR3 residues: CASSLVSEQYF. The CDR3 DNA reads as TGTGCCAGCAGCTTAGTATCCGAGCAGTACTTC. The rearrangement links TRBV7-2 to TRBJ2-7, with D uncertain. CDR3 length equals 11 residues. The germline V and J ends were trimmed by 1 base and 6 bases, with 4 bases remaining between them. Germline CDR1 is SGHTA and CDR2 is FQGNSA.

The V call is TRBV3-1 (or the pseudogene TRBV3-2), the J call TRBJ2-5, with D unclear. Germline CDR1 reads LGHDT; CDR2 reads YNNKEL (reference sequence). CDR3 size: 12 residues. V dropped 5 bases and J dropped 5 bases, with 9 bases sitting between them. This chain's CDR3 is CASSTRTETQYF. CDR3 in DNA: TGTGCCAGCAGCACACGAACCGAGACCCAGTACTTC.

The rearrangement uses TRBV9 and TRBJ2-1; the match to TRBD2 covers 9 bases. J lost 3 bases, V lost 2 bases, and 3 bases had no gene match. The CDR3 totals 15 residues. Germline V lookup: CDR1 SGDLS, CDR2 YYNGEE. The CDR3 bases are TGTGCCAGCAGCGTCGTTAGCGGGAGCTACAATGAGCAGTTCTTC. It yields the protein CASSVVSGSYNEQFF.

CDR3 DNA sequence: TGTGCCAGTAGCGACAGGGGGCTCTACGAGCAGTACTTC. This codes for CASSDRGLYEQYF. The chain employs TRBV19 and TRBJ2-7; the match to TRBD1 covers 10 bases. With V trimmed by 6 bases and J by 3 bases, 2 bases remained unmatched. CDR3 length: 13 amino acids. The germline gives CDR1 LNHDA, CDR2 SQIVND (reference sequence).

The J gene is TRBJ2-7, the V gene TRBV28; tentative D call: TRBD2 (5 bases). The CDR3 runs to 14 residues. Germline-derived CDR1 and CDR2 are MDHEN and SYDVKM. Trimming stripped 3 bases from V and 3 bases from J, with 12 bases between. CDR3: CASSFRPGFYEQYF. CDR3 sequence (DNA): TGTGCCAGCAGTTTTAGGCCGGGATTCTACGAGCAGTACTTC.

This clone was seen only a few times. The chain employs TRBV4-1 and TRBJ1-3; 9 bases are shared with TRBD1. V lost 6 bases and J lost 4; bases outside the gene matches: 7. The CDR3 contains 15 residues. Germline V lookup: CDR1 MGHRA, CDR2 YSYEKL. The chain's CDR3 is CASRAQGAGGNTIYF. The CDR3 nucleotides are TGCGCCAGCAGGGCACAGGGGGCAGGCGGAAACACCATATATTTT.

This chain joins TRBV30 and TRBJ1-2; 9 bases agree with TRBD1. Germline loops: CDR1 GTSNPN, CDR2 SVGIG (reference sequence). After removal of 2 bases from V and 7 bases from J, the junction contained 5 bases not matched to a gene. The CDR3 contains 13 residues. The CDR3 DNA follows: TGTGCCTGGAGTATACAGGGGGCTGGTGGCTACACCTTC. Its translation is CAWSIQGAGGYTF. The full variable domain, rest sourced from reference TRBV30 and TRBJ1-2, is SQTIHQWPATLVQPVGSPLSLECTVEGTSNPNLYWYRQAAGRGLQLLFYSVGIGQISSEVPQNLSASRPQDRQFILSSKKLLLSDSGFYLCAWSIQGAGGYTFGSGTRLTVV.

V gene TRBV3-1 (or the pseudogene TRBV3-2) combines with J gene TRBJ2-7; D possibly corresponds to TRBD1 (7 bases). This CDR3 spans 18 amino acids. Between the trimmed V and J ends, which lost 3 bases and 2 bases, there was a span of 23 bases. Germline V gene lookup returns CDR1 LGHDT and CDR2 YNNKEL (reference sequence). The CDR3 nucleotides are TGTGCCAGCAGCCACGCCTGGGGCGGGGACAGCCGGACCTACGAGCAGTACTTC. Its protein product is CASSHAWGGDSRTYEQYF.

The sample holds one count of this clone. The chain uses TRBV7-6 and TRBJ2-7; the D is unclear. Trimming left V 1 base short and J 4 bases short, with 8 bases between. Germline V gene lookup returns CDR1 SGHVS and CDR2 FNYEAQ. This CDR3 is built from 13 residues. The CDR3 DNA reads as TGTGCCAGCAGCTTAGAGACAAAATACGAGCAGTACTTC. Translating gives CASSLETKYEQYF.

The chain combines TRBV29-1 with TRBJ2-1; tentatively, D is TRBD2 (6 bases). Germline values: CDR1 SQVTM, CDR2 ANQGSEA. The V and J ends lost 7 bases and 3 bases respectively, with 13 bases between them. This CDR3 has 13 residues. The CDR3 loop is CSGGTGYYNEQFF. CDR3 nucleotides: TGCAGCGGGGGGACTGGATACTACAATGAGCAGTTCTTC.

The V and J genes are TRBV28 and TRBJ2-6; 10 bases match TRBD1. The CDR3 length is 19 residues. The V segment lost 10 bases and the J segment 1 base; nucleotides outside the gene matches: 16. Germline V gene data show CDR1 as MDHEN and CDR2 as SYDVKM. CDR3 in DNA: TGTGCCATCGGAAACCCACCGGGACAGGGGAGATCTGGGGCCAACGTCCTGACTTTC. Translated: CAIGNPPGQGRSGANVLTF.

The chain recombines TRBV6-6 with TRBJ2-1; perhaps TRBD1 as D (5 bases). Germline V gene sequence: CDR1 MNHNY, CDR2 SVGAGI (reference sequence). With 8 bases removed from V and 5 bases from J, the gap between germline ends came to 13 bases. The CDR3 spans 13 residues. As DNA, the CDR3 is TGTGCCAGCCTGACAGATGGGGACAATGAGCAGTTCTTC. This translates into CASLTDGDNEQFF.

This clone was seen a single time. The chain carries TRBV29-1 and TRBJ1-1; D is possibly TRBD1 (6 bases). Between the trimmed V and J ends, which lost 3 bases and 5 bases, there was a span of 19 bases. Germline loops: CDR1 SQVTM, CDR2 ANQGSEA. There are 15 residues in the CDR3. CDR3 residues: CSVESGFGQRTEAFF. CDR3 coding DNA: TGCAGCGTTGAGTCAGGATTCGGACAGCGAACTGAAGCTTTCTTT.